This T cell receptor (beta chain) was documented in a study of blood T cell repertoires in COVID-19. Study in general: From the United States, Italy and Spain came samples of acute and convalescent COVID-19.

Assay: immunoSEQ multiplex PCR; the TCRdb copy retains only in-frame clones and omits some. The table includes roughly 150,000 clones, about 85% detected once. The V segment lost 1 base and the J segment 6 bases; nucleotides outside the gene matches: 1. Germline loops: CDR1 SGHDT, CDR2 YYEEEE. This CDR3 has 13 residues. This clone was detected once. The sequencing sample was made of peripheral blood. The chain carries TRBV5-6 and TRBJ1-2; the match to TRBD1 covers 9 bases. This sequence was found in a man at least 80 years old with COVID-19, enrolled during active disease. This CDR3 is CASSLRQGDGYTF. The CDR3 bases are TGTGCCAGCAGCTTGAGACAGGGGGATGGCTACACCTTC.